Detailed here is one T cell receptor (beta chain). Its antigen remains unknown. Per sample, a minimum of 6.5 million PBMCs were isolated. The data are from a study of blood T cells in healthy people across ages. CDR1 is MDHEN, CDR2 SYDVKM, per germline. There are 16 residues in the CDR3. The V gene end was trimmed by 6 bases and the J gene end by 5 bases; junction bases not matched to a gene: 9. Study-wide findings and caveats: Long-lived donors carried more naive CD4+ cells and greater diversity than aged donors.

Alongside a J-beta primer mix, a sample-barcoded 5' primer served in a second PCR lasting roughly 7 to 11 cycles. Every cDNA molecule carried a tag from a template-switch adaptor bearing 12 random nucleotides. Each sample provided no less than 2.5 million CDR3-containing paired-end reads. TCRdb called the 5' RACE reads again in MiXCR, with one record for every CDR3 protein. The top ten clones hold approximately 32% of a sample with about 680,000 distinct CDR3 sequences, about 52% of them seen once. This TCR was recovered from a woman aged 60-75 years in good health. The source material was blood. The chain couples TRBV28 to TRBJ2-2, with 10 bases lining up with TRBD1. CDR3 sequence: CASSTIGTGDTGELFF. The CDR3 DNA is TGTGCCAGCAGCACCATCGGGACAGGGGATACCGGGGAGCTGTTTTTT.